This TCR beta chain was profiled in a study of PD-L1 blockade in urothelial cancer. Produced via immunoSEQ multiplex PCR; TCRdb's table is partial and in-frame only. The sample has about 70,000 clones; around four fifths are singletons. CDR1 SGHRS and CDR2 YFSETQ come from the germline V gene. The CDR3 is 18 amino acids. V lost 4 bases, J lost 3 bases, and 10 bases stayed unmatched. The chain employs TRBV5-1 and TRBJ2-1; TRBD2 matches at 13 bases. The TCR was taken from an older man with urothelial cancer. The sequenced sample was PBMCs, obtained around atezolizumab (anti-PD-L1) treatment. The CDR3 sequence: CASSPGGLAGKNYNEQFF. The CDR3 coding sequence is TGCGCCAGCAGCCCGGGGGGACTAGCGGGAAAGAACTACAATGAGCAGTTCTTC.